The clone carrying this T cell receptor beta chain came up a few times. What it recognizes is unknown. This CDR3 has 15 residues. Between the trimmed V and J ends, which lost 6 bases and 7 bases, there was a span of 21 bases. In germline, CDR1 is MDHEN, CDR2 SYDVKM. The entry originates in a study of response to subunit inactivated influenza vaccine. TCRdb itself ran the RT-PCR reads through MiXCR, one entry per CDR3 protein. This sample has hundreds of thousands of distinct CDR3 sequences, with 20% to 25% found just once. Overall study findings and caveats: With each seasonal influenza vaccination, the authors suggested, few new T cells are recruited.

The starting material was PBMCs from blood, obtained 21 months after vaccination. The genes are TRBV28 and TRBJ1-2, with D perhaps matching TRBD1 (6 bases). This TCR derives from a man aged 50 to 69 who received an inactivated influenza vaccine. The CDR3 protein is CASRKPTGTPSGYTF. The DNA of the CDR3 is TGTGCCAGCAGGAAACCCACAGGGACCCCCAGTGGCTACACCTTC.